Presented here are 4 T cell receptor beta chains from one specimen sequenced in a study of PD-1 and CTLA-4 blockade in melanoma. Here immunoSEQ multiplex PCR was the method, and the copy in TCRdb shows in-frame clones only, minus some. Of fewer than 35,000 clones listed, less than 90% were seen once; the top ten hold roughly 6%. The sequencing used CD8+ T cells from peripheral blood, collected from a patient given anti-PD-1 treatment. The source is a human donor with melanoma.

The gene calls are TRBV7-2 and TRBJ1-1, with 7 bases aligning to TRBD1. CDR1 is SGHTA and CDR2 is FQGNSA in the germline V gene. V trimming: 5 bases; J trimming: 0 bases; junction bases outside the gene matches: 6. This CDR3 has 15 amino acids. The CDR3 spells CASSPPGQMNTEAFF. As DNA, the CDR3 is TGTGCCAGCAGCCCACCGGGACAGATGAACACTGAAGCTTTCTTT. Full variable domain (missing parts from reference TRBV7-2 and TRBJ1-1): GAGVSQSPSNKVTEKGKDVELRCDPISGHTALYWYRQSLGQGLEFLIYFQGNSAPDKSGLPSDRFSAERTGGSVSTLTIQRTQQEDSAVYLCASSPPGQMNTEAFFGQGTRLTVV.

The rearrangement links TRBV9 to TRBJ2-3; 14 nucleotides agree with TRBD2. This CDR3 region has 16 residues. Looked up from germline, CDR1 is SGDLS and CDR2 is YYNGEE. V lost 4 bases and J lost 5; bases outside the gene matches: 6. In DNA, the CDR3 is TGTGCCAGCAGCAAGACTAGCGGGGGGGCTAGAGATACGCAGTATTTT. It codes for CASSKTSGGARDTQYF.

The chain uses TRBV29-1 and TRBJ2-1, with D uncertain. Trimming removed 0 bases from V and 0 bases from J, with 9 bases in between. This CDR3 region has 15 residues. Germline CDR1 and CDR2: SQVTM and ANQGSEA. CDR3 loop: CSVEEGRSSYNEQFF. As DNA, the CDR3 is TGCAGCGTTGAAGAAGGCAGAAGCTCCTACAATGAGCAGTTCTTC.

The chain joins TRBV6-5 to TRBJ2-7, with a possible D match to TRBD1 (6 bases). V was clipped by 6 bases and J by 0 bases, with 9 bases between them. Germline V gene data show CDR1 as MNHEY and CDR2 as SVGAGI. CDR3 length equals 13 residues. Written as DNA, the CDR3 is TGTGCCAGCAGACAGGGAAACTCCTACGAGCAGTACTTC. It is translated as CASRQGNSYEQYF.